Below are 20 T cell receptor beta chains sequenced from a single sample in a study of T-cell reconstitution after alpha-beta-depleted transplantation in children. Unique molecular identifiers featured in how the TCRbeta library was prepared. TCRdb re-called the PCR reads through MiXCR, storing one row per CDR3 protein. The sample holds 60,000 or so distinct CDR3 sequences, 40% to 55% seen once. The sequenced sample was PBMCs, mostly from graft donor cells, obtained 360 days after TCRalphabeta/CD19-depleted stem cell transplant. These receptors all come from a male patient younger than 18 who had a stem cell transplant for acute lymphoblastic leukemia, so the T cells may come from the graft donor.

J is TRBJ2-7 and V is TRBV4-3; a weak D match, TRBD2 (5 bases). Germline V gives CDR1 LGHNA, CDR2 YSLEER. The CDR3 has 15 residues. V gave up 0 bases and J gave up 3 bases, with 12 bases separating them. DNA for the CDR3: TGCGCCAGCAGCCAAGATCGGGGAACCTACTACGAGCAGTACTTC. Translation: CASSQDRGTYYEQYF.

The chain links TRBV7-9 to TRBJ2-4; TRBD2 matches at 8 bases. After removal of 4 bases from V and 6 bases from J, the junction contained 11 bases not matched to a gene. CDR1 SEHNR and CDR2 FQNEAQ come from the germline V gene (reference sequence). The CDR3 is 16 residues long. The CDR3 spells CASSSTGGPQGNIQYF. CDR3 nucleotides: TGTGCCAGCAGCTCGACGGGGGGGCCTCAGGGAAACATTCAGTACTTC.

V usage is TRBV27 and J usage is TRBJ1-5; D is perhaps TRBD1 (5 bases). The CDR3 loop spans 14 amino acids. Trimming pared 2 bases from V and 6 bases from J, leaving 11 bases between. Looked up from germline, CDR1 is MNHEY and CDR2 is SMNVEV (reference sequence). This CDR3 reads CASSLGGEIQPQHF. The CDR3 bases are TGTGCCAGCAGTTTAGGGGGTGAGATTCAGCCCCAGCATTTT.

The rearrangement uses TRBV12-3 or TRBV12-4 and TRBJ2-2, with D possibly called TRBD1 or TRBD2 (6 bases each). V dropped 11 bases and J dropped 1 base, with 14 bases sitting between them. CDR3 length equals 14 residues. The CDR3 DNA follows: TGTGCCGGAGGGGGGATCAGGAACACCGGGGAGCTGTTTTTT. Protein: CAGGGIRNTGELFF.

This clonotype was detected a few times. The chain employs TRBV7-6 and TRBJ1-1; D gene uncertain. Germline V CDR1 and CDR2: SGHVS, FNYEAQ. V was cut by 1 base and J by 8 bases, with 11 bases left in between. The CDR3 runs 13 residues. The CDR3 nucleotides are TGTGCCAGCAGCTTAGGAGGCAGGAGGGAAGCTTTCTTT. It specifies CASSLGGRREAFF. The complete variable domain, with remaining parts taken from reference TRBV7-6 and TRBJ1-1, reads GAGVSQSPRYKVTKRGQDVALRCDPISGHVSLYWYRQALGQGPEFLTYFNYEAQQDKSGLPNDRFSAERPEGSISTLTIQRTEQRDSAMYRCASSLGGRREAFFGQGTRLTVV.

This clonotype was counted a few times. The chain employs TRBV5-6 and TRBJ2-7, with a possible D match to TRBD1 (6 bases). The CDR3 contains 13 residues. Germline V lookup: CDR1 SGHDT, CDR2 YYEEEE. Trimming took 6 bases from V and 2 from J, leaving 12 bases between them. Here the CDR3 reads CASMRGSPYEQYF. The DNA for the CDR3 is TGTGCCAGCATGAGGGGGAGTCCCTACGAGCAGTACTTC. Filled out from reference TRBV5-6 and TRBJ2-7, the complete variable domain reads DAGVTQSPTHLIKTRGQQVTLRCSPKSGHDTVSWYQQALGQGPQFIFQYYEEEERQRGNFPDRFSGHQFPNYSSELNVNALLLGDSALYLCASMRGSPYEQYFGPGTRLTVT.

The rearrangement uses TRBV15 and TRBJ2-7; possibly TRBD1 or TRBD2 for D (5 bases each). V lost 5 bases to trimming and J lost 4 bases, with 15 bases between them. Germline CDR1 LNHNV, CDR2 YYDKDF (reference sequence). The CDR3 covers 14 residues. CDR3 coding DNA: TGTGCCACCAGCTCTGTCGGGACCGCTTACGAGCAGTACTTC. It yields the protein CATSSVGTAYEQYF.

In regard to this clonotype: The junction departs from the called germline gene at one end, perhaps through a read error. The V call is TRBV12-3 or TRBV12-4, the J call TRBJ2-3; D may be TRBD1 (5 bases). The CDR3 runs 16 residues. DNA for the CDR3: TGTGCCAGCAGTTTAGGCCTCGCGTGGGGCCAAGGTCCACGCCTCTTT. Translation gives CASSLGLAWGQGPRLF.

This chain uses TRBV9 with TRBJ2-1, with unresolved D. Germline loops: CDR1 SGDLS, CDR2 YYNGEE. With 4 bases removed from V and 7 bases from J, the gap between germline ends came to 15 bases. There are 14 residues in the CDR3. The CDR3 loop is CASSRVLNSNEQFF. The CDR3, as DNA: TGTGCCAGCAGCCGCGTGCTCAATTCGAATGAGCAGTTCTTC.

This clonotype was seen a few times. This rearrangement joins TRBV12-3 or TRBV12-4 to TRBJ2-3, with D perhaps matching TRBD2 (7 bases). The length of the CDR3 is 14 residues. The ends were cut back, 3 bases at V and 1 base at J, with 8 bases in the middle. The CDR3 DNA follows: TGTGCCAGCAGTTTGGGGGGGCGCACAGATACGCAGTATTTT. It encodes CASSLGGRTDTQYF.

The rearrangement uses TRBV14 and TRBJ2-1, with a tentative D call TRBD1 (5 bases). Trimming pared 6 bases from V and 3 bases from J, leaving 15 bases between. Germline loops: CDR1 SGHDN, CDR2 FVKESK. The CDR3 sequence is 15 residues long. CDR3 in amino acids: CASSRRVQLYNEQFF. Written as DNA, the CDR3 is TGTGCCAGCAGTCGCAGGGTTCAGCTCTACAATGAGCAGTTCTTC.

The CDR3 here is CASSLRSYEQYF. The CDR3 region has the DNA TGTGCCAGCAGCCTTCGTTCCTACGAGCAGTACTTC. The rearrangement uses TRBV3-1 and TRBJ2-7, with no clear D. This CDR3 comprises 12 residues. The V end lost 4 bases, the J end lost 1 base, and 5 bases lay between the germline ends. CDR1 and CDR2 from the germline V gene are LGHDT and YNNKEL (reference sequence).

V is TRBV29-1 and J is TRBJ2-7, with 8 bases that match TRBD1. CDR3 length equals 13 residues. The ends lost 1 base at V and 3 bases at J; junction bases unmatched: 2. CDR1 is SQVTM, CDR2 ANQGSEA, per germline. DNA of the CDR3: TGCAGCGTTGAAGGTGGACAGGGCTACGAGCAGTACTTC. Translating gives CSVEGGQGYEQYF.

The chain joins TRBV4-1 to TRBJ2-3; D may be TRBD1 (5 bases). Trimming pared 1 base from V and 2 bases from J, leaving 13 bases between. Germline assignment: CDR1 MGHRA and CDR2 YSYEKL. The CDR3 consists of 16 residues. CDR3 DNA: TGCGCCAGCAGCCAAGCGACAGTCGGATTCACAGATACGCAGTATTTT. Translated: CASSQATVGFTDTQYF.

This clonotype was observed a few times. The chain uses TRBV9 and TRBJ2-2, with D possibly matching TRBD1 (5 bases). Germline CDR1 is SGDLS and CDR2 is YYNGEE. There are 16 residues in the CDR3. V lost 0 bases, J lost 5 bases, and 14 bases lay in between. The CDR3 DNA follows: TGTGCCAGCAGCGTAGGGGTGGGGCGGTGGACCGGGGAGCTGTTTTTT. Encoded protein: CASSVGVGRWTGELFF.

J is TRBJ2-5 and V is TRBV11-2; weak D call: TRBD1 (6 bases). The CDR3 has 15 amino acids. V was trimmed by 1 base and J by 5 bases, leaving 14 bases between them. Germline values: CDR1 SGHAT, CDR2 FQNNGV. Here the CDR3 reads CASSLVIGTWETQYF. For the CDR3, the DNA is TGTGCCAGCAGCTTAGTCATCGGGACATGGGAGACCCAGTACTTC.

This clonotype was picked up one time. The chain recombines TRBV15 with TRBJ2-3, with 7 bases aligning to TRBD2. This CDR3 has 13 amino acids. Germline values: CDR1 LNHNV, CDR2 YYDKDF (reference sequence). J lost 8 bases, V lost 10 bases, and 12 bases had no gene match. This CDR3 is CASTRGDLPTQYF. The CDR3 DNA reads as TGTGCCAGCACCCGGGGGGACCTACCTACGCAGTATTTT.

J is TRBJ2-3 and V is TRBV28; TRBD1 matches 9 bases. The CDR3 consists of 17 residues. The germline CDR1 and CDR2 sequences are MDHEN and SYDVKM. The V and J ends lost 3 bases and 4 bases, in that order; junction bases with no gene match: 11. The CDR3 DNA reads TGTGCCAGCAGTTTTAGGATCCGGGACAGGGACTCAGATACGCAGTATTTT. This translates into CASSFRIRDRDSDTQYF.

This clonotype showed up just a few times. This sequence joins TRBV6-1 and TRBJ1-5, with no clear D. The CDR3 is 16 amino acids. The V gene's germline CDR1 is MNHNS and CDR2 SASEGT. Trimming took 6 bases from V and 0 from J, leaving 15 bases between them. The DNA for the CDR3 is TGTGCCAGCAGAGTAGGAGGGCCCTATAGCAATCAGCCCCAGCATTTT. Residues: CASRVGGPYSNQPQHF.

This clonotype occurred a few times. This chain uses TRBV5-1 with TRBJ2-2, with D possibly being TRBD1 (6 bases). With 4 bases removed from V and 1 base from J, the gap between germline ends came to 8 bases. The germline CDR1 and CDR2 sequences are SGHRS and YFSETQ. This CDR3 has 14 residues. CDR3 nucleotides: TGCGCCAGCAGCCCGGGACAGAACACCGGGGAGCTGTTTTTT. Translation gives CASSPGQNTGELFF.